The 5 T cell receptor beta chains below all came from one sample that was sequenced in a study of shared clonotypes between healthy human individuals. Clones were sequenced by immunoSEQ multiplex PCR, and TCRdb holds only the in-frame ones, with some missing. The table shows around 2,000,000 clones, with over 85% occurring only once. Sample: naive CD4+ T cells sorted from blood. Subset defined: CD45RA+ positively selected. The receptors originated from a man younger than 35 in good health.

The genes are TRBV7-2 and TRBJ2-1; no reliable D call. The CDR3 extends over 13 amino acids. Trimming took 1 base from V and 9 from J, leaving 10 bases between them. Germline CDR1 and CDR2: SGHTA and FQGNSA. In nucleotides, the CDR3 is TGTGCCAGCAGCTTAGAAGCGCTCGGTGAGCAGTTCTTC. Encoded protein: CASSLEALGEQFF. Using reference TRBV7-2 and TRBJ2-1 for the parts outside the CDR3, the full variable domain is GAGVSQSPSNKVTEKGKDVELRCDPISGHTALYWYRQSLGQGLEFLIYFQGNSAPDKSGLPSDRFSAERTGGSVSTLTIQRTQQEDSAVYLCASSLEALGEQFFGPGTRLTVL.

This clone was found once. The genes are TRBV27 and TRBJ1-2, with D perhaps matching TRBD1 (6 bases). This CDR3 comprises 15 residues. Germline V gene sequence: CDR1 MNHEY, CDR2 SMNVEV (reference sequence). Trimming cost V 6 bases and J 0 bases, with 14 bases left between them. The CDR3 nucleotides read TGTGCCAGCAGACCGGGACACCTACCTAACTATGGCTACACCTTC. This sequence encodes CASRPGHLPNYGYTF.

V is TRBV5-1 and J is TRBJ1-1; D gene uncertain. V lost 4 bases and J 3 bases, leaving 16 bases between the germline ends. From germline, CDR1 is SGHRS and CDR2 YFSETQ. The CDR3 has 15 amino acids. CDR3 region: CASSLNGERDTEAFF. In DNA form, the CDR3 reads TGCGCCAGCAGCCTTAACGGGGAACGTGACACTGAAGCTTTCTTT.

The chain couples TRBV5-1 to TRBJ2-7; unclear D gene. The germline V gene has CDR1 SGHRS and CDR2 YFSETQ. This CDR3 has 11 amino acids. Trimming took 3 bases from V and 7 from J, leaving 8 bases between them. The CDR3 reads CASSSSEEQYF. CDR3 DNA sequence: TGCGCCAGCAGCTCTTCCGAGGAGCAGTACTTC.

The V and J genes are TRBV7-9 and TRBJ2-1; the match to TRBD2 covers 11 bases. V shed 5 bases and J 9 bases; nucleotides not matched to a gene: 9. The CDR3 runs to 15 residues. In germline, CDR1 is SEHNR, CDR2 FQNEAQ (reference sequence). CDR3 region: CASSLLAGGTGEQFF. Here the CDR3 DNA reads TGTGCCAGCAGCCTCCTAGCGGGAGGCACCGGTGAGCAGTTCTTC.